These 2 T cell receptor beta chains were all obtained from the same sample, sequenced in a study of OX40 agonist ivuxolimab in advanced cancers. The assay was immunoSEQ multiplex PCR, and TCRdb's table has in-frame clones only and misses some. The profile covers 66,000 or so clones, with about four fifths appearing a single time and approximately 0.57% taken by the ten largest. Sequencing was performed on CD4+ or CD8+ T cells sorted from blood, taken in a trial of the OX40 agonist ivuxolimab. The receptors originated from an adult with an advanced solid tumor such as melanoma, head and neck, liver or kidney cancer.

The rearrangement links TRBV7-9 to TRBJ1-2, with D unclear. The CDR3 runs to 14 residues. The V end lost 1 base, the J end lost 2 bases, and 8 bases lay between the germline ends. Germline CDR1 SEHNR, CDR2 FQNEAQ (reference sequence). The CDR3 nucleotides read TGTGCCAGCAGCTTAGGCCAGAACAACTATGGCTACACCTTC. Its translation is CASSLGQNNYGYTF. The whole variable domain, filled in from reference TRBV7-9 and TRBJ1-2, reads DTGVSQNPRHKITKRGQNVTFRCDPISEHNRLYWYRQTLGQGPEFLTYFQNEAQLEKSRLLSDRFSAERPKGSFSTLEIQRTEQGDSAMYLCASSLGQNNYGYTFGSGTRLTVV.

The chain links TRBV11-2 to TRBJ2-3; D gene unclear. From germline, CDR1 is SGHAT and CDR2 FQNNGV. V was pared by 4 bases and J by 5 bases, with 16 bases between. The CDR3 runs 15 residues. DNA of the CDR3: TGTGCCAGCAGCTCTCTGGCCGGCGCCCAAGATACGCAGTATTTT. This codes for CASSSLAGAQDTQYF.